Detailed here is one T cell receptor (beta chain). The entry originates in a study of blood T cell repertoires in COVID-19. Individuals drawn from around 25 US areas were roughly 18 to 95 years old. Clinical history as reported by participants underpinned cohort assignment. With 6 bases removed from V and 2 bases from J, the gap between germline ends came to 11 bases. The length of the CDR3 is 14 residues. In germline, CDR1 is SNHLY, CDR2 FYNNEI. Produced via immunoSEQ multiplex PCR; TCRdb's table is partial and in-frame only. The data contain 350,000 or so clones, 92% of them singletons. This receptor was obtained from a woman aged 25-40 years who had recovered from COVID-19. This rearrangement joins TRBV2 to TRBJ1-3; maybe TRBD1 (6 bases). The specimen sequenced was PBMCs or T cells enriched from blood (not recorded which). DNA for the CDR3: TGTGCCAGCAGGATGGGACACACTGGAAACACCATATATTTT. Its protein is CASRMGHTGNTIYF.